This passage covers 11 T cell receptor beta chains from one sample sequenced in a study of blood T cells in healthy people across ages. The second PCR ran about 6 to 11 cycles with a sample-barcoded 5' primer and J-beta primers. MiXCR, run by TCRdb on the 5' RACE reads, gives a single entry per CDR3 protein. The sample includes 2 million or so distinct CDR3 sequences, 49% of them seen just once. The sample taken for sequencing was blood. These receptor sequences come from a woman in her forties in good health.

The J gene is TRBJ2-2, the V gene TRBV7-9, with D perhaps TRBD1 (6 bases). The length of the CDR3 is 16 residues. The germline gives CDR1 SEHNR, CDR2 FQNEAQ (reference sequence). Trimming removed 5 bases at V and 2 bases at J, with 15 bases between. CDR3 nucleotides: TGTGCCAGCAGCACAAGAGACAGGCATAACACCGGGGAGCTGTTTTTT. Translated: CASSTRDRHNTGELFF.

The V gene is TRBV6-6, the J gene TRBJ2-5; no firm D call. CDR3 length: 13 amino acids. The V end lost 8 bases, the J end lost 4 bases, and 14 bases lay between the germline ends. Germline values: CDR1 MNHNY, CDR2 SVGAGI (reference sequence). CDR3 residues: CASSAQPLETQYF. DNA for the CDR3: TGTGCCAGCTCCGCCCAACCGCTAGAGACCCAGTACTTC.

The chain combines TRBV20-1 with TRBJ2-2, with TRBD1 matching over 9 bases. CDR3 size: 13 residues. The germline gives CDR1 DFQATT, CDR2 SNEGSKA (reference sequence). V shed 7 bases and J 5 bases; nucleotides not matched to a gene: 5. CDR3 protein: CSGQGVNTGELFF. Here the CDR3 DNA reads TGCAGTGGACAGGGGGTGAATACCGGGGAGCTGTTTTTT.

This chain uses TRBV7-2 with TRBJ2-5; 7 bases are shared with TRBD2. Germline loops: CDR1 SGHTA, CDR2 FQGNSA. V was clipped by 4 bases and J by 2 bases; unmatched bases: 7. The CDR3 is 15 residues long. CDR3 sequence (DNA): TGTGCCAGCAGCTCACTGGCTAGCGGACAAGAGACCCAGTACTTC. Protein sequence: CASSSLASGQETQYF.

This clonotype was counted once. The V and J genes are TRBV18 and TRBJ2-5; D may correspond to TRBD1 or TRBD2 (6 bases each). Germline V gene data show CDR1 as KGHSH and CDR2 as LQKENI. The CDR3 has 12 residues. The ends were cut back, 8 bases at V and 13 bases at J, with 20 bases in the middle. CDR3 nucleotide sequence: TGTGCCAGCAGGGGGGACTCAGTGGAGCGGTACTTC. Translation gives CASRGDSVERYF.

V usage is TRBV7-9 and J usage is TRBJ2-1; 8 bases line up with TRBD1. The CDR3 sequence is 16 residues long. Germline CDR1 SEHNR, CDR2 FQNEAQ (reference sequence). Germline trimming cut 1 base from V and 7 bases from J; bases unmatched to any gene: 9. CDR3 in amino acids: CASSLVRTGPNNEQFF. CDR3 in DNA: TGTGCCAGCAGCTTAGTCCGGACAGGGCCCAATAATGAGCAGTTCTTC. Based on the CDR3 plus reference TRBV7-9 and TRBJ2-1, the full variable domain is DTGVSQNPRHKITKRGQNVTFRCDPISEHNRLYWYRQTLGQGPEFLTYFQNEAQLEKSRLLSDRFSAERPKGSFSTLEIQRTEQGDSAMYLCASSLVRTGPNNEQFFGPGTRLTVL.

The J gene is TRBJ2-5, the V gene TRBV20-1; 7 bases match TRBD2. Germline V gene sequence: CDR1 DFQATT, CDR2 SNEGSKA (reference sequence). The V and J ends lost 3 bases and 0 bases, in that order; junction bases with no gene match: 4. CDR3 length equals 14 residues. This chain's CDR3 is CSASGGDYQETQYF. In DNA form, the CDR3 reads TGCAGTGCTAGTGGGGGGGACTACCAAGAGACCCAGTACTTC.

The chain carries TRBV6-5 and TRBJ1-1; TRBD1 aligns across 7 bases. The CDR3 is 17 residues long. The germline CDR1 and CDR2 sequences are MNHEY and SVGAGI. J gave up 6 bases and V 6 bases, and 19 bases lay outside the gene matches. Written as DNA, the CDR3 is TGTGCCAGCAGGTACCCCGGGACAGTATCCTGGGACTCTGAAGCTTTCTTT. This codes for CASRYPGTVSWDSEAFF.

The rearrangement uses TRBV10-3 and TRBJ2-4; the D gene could be TRBD1 or TRBD2 (6 bases each). Judging by the DNA end, TRBJ2-7 fits better; the J call may be wrong. Looked up from germline, CDR1 is ENHRY and CDR2 is SYGVKD. There are 15 residues in the CDR3. CDR3 DNA sequence: TGTGCCATCAGTGACGCCGGAAGGGGGGTCTACGAGCAGTACTTC. It yields the protein CAISDAGRGVYEQYF.

This clonotype was detected only a few times. The genes are TRBV20-1 and TRBJ2-5; possibly TRBD2 for D (6 bases). The CDR3 length is 13 residues. Per germline, CDR1 DFQATT and CDR2 SNEGSKA (reference sequence). V was pared by 4 bases and J by 5 bases, with 14 bases between. This CDR3 reads CSANLGGRETQYF. CDR3 coding DNA: TGCAGTGCTAACCTCGGGGGTCGGGAGACCCAGTACTTC.

V usage is TRBV9 and J usage is TRBJ1-2, with D perhaps TRBD1 (5 bases). Germline V lookup: CDR1 SGDLS, CDR2 YYNGEE. There are 12 residues in the CDR3. Trimming pared 0 bases from V and 6 bases from J, leaving 6 bases between. The CDR3 bases are TGTGCCAGCAGCGTAGGGGGCCATGGCTACACCTTC. This sequence encodes CASSVGGHGYTF.